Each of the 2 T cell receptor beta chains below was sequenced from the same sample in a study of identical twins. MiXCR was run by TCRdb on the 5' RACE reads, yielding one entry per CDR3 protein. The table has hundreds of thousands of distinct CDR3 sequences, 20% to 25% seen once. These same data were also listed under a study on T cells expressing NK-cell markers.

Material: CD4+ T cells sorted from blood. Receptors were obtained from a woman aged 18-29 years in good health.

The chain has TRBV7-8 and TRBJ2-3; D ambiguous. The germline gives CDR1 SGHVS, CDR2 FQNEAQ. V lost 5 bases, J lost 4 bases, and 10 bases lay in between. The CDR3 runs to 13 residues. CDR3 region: CASSADLADTQYF. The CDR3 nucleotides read TGTGCCAGCAGCGCCGACTTGGCAGATACGCAGTATTTT. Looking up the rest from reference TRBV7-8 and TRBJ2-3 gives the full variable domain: GAGVSQSPRYKVAKRGQDVALRCDPISGHVSLFWYQQALGQGPEFLTYFQNEAQLDKSGLPSDRFFAERPEGSVSTLKIQRTQQEDSAVYLCASSADLADTQYFGPGTRLTVL.

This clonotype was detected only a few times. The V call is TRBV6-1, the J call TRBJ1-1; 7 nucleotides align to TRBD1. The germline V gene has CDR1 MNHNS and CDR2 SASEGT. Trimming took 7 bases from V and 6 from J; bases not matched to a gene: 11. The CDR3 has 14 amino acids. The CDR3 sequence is CASTSRQGTPEAFF. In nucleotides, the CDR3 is TGTGCCAGCACGTCCAGACAGGGAACGCCTGAAGCTTTCTTT.